This paragraph reports one TCR beta chain. These data belong to a study of monozygotic twins with inflammatory bowel disease. TCRdb re-called the 5' RACE reads and catalogs CDR3 proteins one per entry, DNA excluded. The sample's table shows about 450,000 distinct CDR3 sequences. The germline CDR1 and CDR2 sequences are MNHEY and SVGAGI. The CDR3 has 15 amino acids. Sequences were obtained from blood. The chain joins TRBV6-5 to TRBJ1-6; TCRdb's D call, TRBD1, is unchecked because there is no DNA. The receptor was isolated from a human donor with ulcerative colitis or Crohn's disease, or a healthy co-twin of an affected twin (not recorded which). CDR3: CASSFKQGLNSPLHF.